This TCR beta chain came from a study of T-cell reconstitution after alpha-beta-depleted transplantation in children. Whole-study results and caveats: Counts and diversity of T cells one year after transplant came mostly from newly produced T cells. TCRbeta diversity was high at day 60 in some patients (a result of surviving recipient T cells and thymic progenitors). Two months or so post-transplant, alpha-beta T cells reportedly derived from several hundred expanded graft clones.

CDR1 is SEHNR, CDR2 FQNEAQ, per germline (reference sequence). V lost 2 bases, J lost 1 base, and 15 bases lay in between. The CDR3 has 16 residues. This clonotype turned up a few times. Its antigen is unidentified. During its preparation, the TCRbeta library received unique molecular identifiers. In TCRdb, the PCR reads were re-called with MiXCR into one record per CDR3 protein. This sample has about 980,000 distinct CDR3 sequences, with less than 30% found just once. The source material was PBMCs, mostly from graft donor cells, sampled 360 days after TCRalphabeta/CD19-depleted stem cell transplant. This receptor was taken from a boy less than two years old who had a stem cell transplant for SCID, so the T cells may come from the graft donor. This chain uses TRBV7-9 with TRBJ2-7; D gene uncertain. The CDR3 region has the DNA TGTGCCAGCAGCTTAATTGTGGATTGGGCATCCTACGAGCAGTACTTC. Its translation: CASSLIVDWASYEQYF.